This T cell receptor beta chain emerged from a study of blood T cell repertoires in COVID-19 (TCRdb year 2020). For the study in its entirety: Collaborator samples came from the United States, Italy and Spain and covered acute and convalescent phases of COVID-19. The prospective study material was composed of cDNA or gDNA derived from T cells, B-cell-depleted T cells, or PBMCs. Subjects who had been exposed to COVID-19, were actively infected with it, or had recovered from it provided the deeply sampled blood TCRbeta repertoires that made up the dataset. The repertoires were released in a freely available public database intended as a resource for research on the immune response to SARS-CoV-2. Samples came from the ongoing ImmuneRACE study (first 160 participants) plus 1,254 subjects from 6 global collaborators. The sample metadata nearly always contained a de-identified subject ID, COVID-19 status, age in years and sex. Where HLA class I and class II types were available, the types were taken from metadata supplied by the sample provider, not from assay-based typing.

TCRbeta CDR3 regions were amplified from genomic DNA by means of the immunoSEQ Assay, a bias-controlled multiplex PCR. The authors' pipeline ran thus. Nucleated cell counts per sample were estimated from amplification of reference gene primers within the assay. To quantify the absolute abundance of each unique TCRbeta CDR3 rearrangement, sequence reads were collapsed and filtered. For each sample, productive Simpson clonality was calculated as the square root of Simpson's diversity index over productive rearrangements. Drawn from immuneACCESS, this table holds only the in-frame rearrangements with V and J called that TCRdb kept. Clones are partly lost; checked studies trace under half to an unresolved V gene and leave the rest unexplained. D and trimming were read from the DNA, whereas the V and J calls and clone size are those reported in that table. This sample lists about 250,000 clones; approximately 90% were detected once. The top ten clonotypes cover 15% to 17% of the sample.

CDR1 and CDR2, per the germline V gene (reference sequence), are SSHAT and FNYEAQ. From cysteine to phenylalanine, the CDR3 is 14 amino acids long. Only the CDR3 DNA stays, 42 bases, in frame from base 1. A word on this clone: Its specific antigen is unknown. A junction end diverges from the germline sequence, so it may reflect a read error.

The full study reports these points: How much clinical and demographic metadata was included differed by source and by participant, and the metadata was provided uncurated.

Participants in the prospective study were aged 18 to 89 years, lived in 20 to 30 United States geographic areas, and enrolled through a virtual design. In the prospective study, cohorts were assigned on the basis of participant-reported clinical history obtained from a screening survey and a study questionnaire. Recovered participants in ImmuneRACE Cohort 3 were defined as having two consecutive negative NP/OP PCR tests, clearance from a healthcare professional, or resolution of symptoms. In the prospective study, whole blood, serum and a nasopharyngeal or oropharyngeal swab were collected from each participant by mobile phlebotomists. Additional blood draws and questionnaires over an approximately two-month period could optionally be provided by prospective study participants. Before DNA extraction, prospective study blood samples were shipped either frozen or at room temperature.

The chain is made from TRBV7-7 and TRBJ2-2, with no confident D gene call. What was sequenced was PBMCs or T cells enriched from blood (not recorded which). This TCR came from a man between 18 and 29 years old who had recovered from COVID-19. The CDR3 protein sequence reads: CASSLGQNTGELFF. The bases are TGTGCTAGCAGCTTAGGTCAGAACACCGGGGAGCTGTTTTTT.